One T cell receptor (beta chain) is described in this entry. This entry comes from a study of regulatory and conventional T cells in RAG deficiency. Germline CDR1 and CDR2: SEHNR and FQNEAQ (reference sequence). The CDR3 length is 16 residues. V was clipped by 5 bases and J by 0 bases, with 13 bases between them. The sorted regulatory T cells were CD4+, CD25-high and CD127-low, with genomic DNA sequenced. Clones were sequenced by immunoSEQ multiplex PCR, and TCRdb holds only the in-frame ones, with some missing. The table includes 7,000 to 10,000 clones, approximately 93% detected once. This sample also belongs to another study, concerning regulatory T cells. From that report: Amplification used 52 TRBV primers and 13 TRBJ primers.

The sequence came from a human donor in good health. This rearrangement joins TRBV7-9 to TRBJ2-2; D not certain. The sample was CD127- CD25+ CD4+ Tregs sorted from blood. The CDR3 DNA reads TGTGCCAGCAGCCACCTAACCTATGCGAACACCGGGGAGCTGTTTTTT. This sequence encodes CASSHLTYANTGELFF.